Listed below are T cell receptor beta chains from one sample, sequenced in a study of blood T cell repertoires in COVID-19. TCRdb's copy holds only in-frame clones and misses some; the assay was immunoSEQ multiplex PCR. The repertoire holds 180,000 or so clones, roughly 88% seen once, with about 9.4% in the top ten. Sequenced material: peripheral blood. These receptors all come from a woman over 75 with acute or convalescent COVID-19. Each CDR3 is given with its conserved first and last residue. The D gene is left open where the match is weak. Rows may omit the clone size; those that give it use once, few, many or a size class.

V: TRBV28
D: TRBD1
size: once
J: TRBJ1-1
CDR3: CASSLWTGALGAEAFF
DNA: TGTGCCAGCAGTCTGTGGACAGGGGCATTGGGCGCTGAAGCTTTCTTT

V: TRBV25-1
D: -
size: -
J: TRBJ1-2
CDR3: CASSESGGNNYGYTF
DNA: TGTGCCAGCAGTGAATCGGGGGGTAATAACTATGGCTACACCTTC

V: TRBV7-2
D: -
size: -
J: TRBJ2-2
CDR3: CASSLPSQVGELFF
DNA: TGTGCCAGCAGCTTACCTAGCCAGGTCGGGGAGCTGTTTTTT

V: TRBV9
D: -
size: -
J: TRBJ2-4
CDR3: CASSVGAGTKNIQYF
DNA: TGTGCCAGCAGCGTAGGGGCGGGGACCAAAAACATTCAGTACTTC

V: TRBV7-2
D: TRBD2
size: -
J: TRBJ2-7
CDR3: CASSPPRGSGGIYEQYF
DNA: TGTGCCAGCAGCCCACCCCGAGGGAGCGGGGGAATCTACGAGCAGTACTTC

V: TRBV19
D: -
size: -
J: TRBJ2-3
CDR3: CASSIWGSAISTDTQYF
DNA: TGTGCCAGTAGTATCTGGGGCAGCGCCATTAGCACAGATACGCAGTATTTT

V: TRBV7-6
D: TRBD2
size: -
J: TRBJ2-1
CDR3: CASSLGLAGGSYNEQFF
DNA: TGTGCCAGCAGCTTAGGGTTAGCGGGAGGGTCTTACAATGAGCAGTTCTTC

V: TRBV3-1/TRBV3-2
D: -
size: -
J: TRBJ2-3
CDR3: CASSPHTGDTQYF
DNA: TGTGCCAGCAGCCCCCATACGGGAGATACGCAGTATTTT

V: TRBV11-2
D: -
size: -
J: TRBJ1-6
CDR3: CASSSPRTRDKGHSPLHF
DNA: TGTGCCAGCAGCTCACCCCGGACAAGGGATAAGGGTCATTCACCCCTCCACTTT

V: TRBV30
D: TRBD1
size: -
J: TRBJ1-6
CDR3: CAWTGTGESPLHF
DNA: TGTGCCTGGACCGGGACAGGAGAATCACCCCTCCACTTT

V: TRBV6-2/TRBV6-3
D: -
size: -
J: TRBJ1-2
CDR3: CASSDSPNYGYTF
DNA: TGTGCCAGCAGCGACAGTCCTAACTATGGCTACACCTTC

V: TRBV6-5
D: -
size: -
J: TRBJ1-2
CDR3: CASSYSAAANYGYTF
DNA: TGTGCCAGCAGTTACTCCGCCGCGGCTAACTATGGCTACACCTTC

V: TRBV5-4
D: -
size: -
J: TRBJ1-4
CDR3: CASSFSPEGEKLFF
DNA: TGTGCCAGCAGCTTCAGCCCCGAGGGCGAAAAACTGTTTTTT

V: TRBV7-9
D: TRBD2
size: -
J: TRBJ2-5
CDR3: CASSPHRTSGGEETQYF
DNA: TGTGCCAGCAGCCCACATCGAACTAGCGGGGGAGAAGAGACCCAGTACTTC

V: TRBV5-1
D: -
size: -
J: TRBJ2-4
CDR3: CASSYGQLAKNIQYF
DNA: TGCGCCAGCAGCTATGGACAGCTAGCCAAAAACATTCAGTACTTC

V: TRBV7-8
D: -
size: -
J: TRBJ2-7
CDR3: CASTLDTAYEQYF
DNA: TGTGCCAGCACCCTGGACACCGCCTACGAGCAGTACTTC

V: TRBV6-4
D: -
size: -
J: TRBJ1-6
CDR3: CASSLGVGNSPLHF
DNA: TGTGCCAGCAGTCTCGGGGTGGGAAATTCACCCCTCCACTTT

V: TRBV11-2
D: TRBD1
size: -
J: TRBJ1-2
CDR3: CASSLSGQGTNYGYTF
DNA: TGTGCCAGCAGCCTGAGCGGACAGGGAACTAACTATGGCTACACCTTC

V: TRBV1
D: -
size: -
J: TRBJ2-6
CDR3: CTSSQDARGAEVSGANVLTF
DNA: TGCACCAGCAGCCAAGATGCTCGGGGGGCGGAAGTCTCTGGGGCCAACGTCCTGACTTTC

V: TRBV11-3
D: TRBD2
size: -
J: TRBJ2-7
CDR3: CASSLLRWEGGCPYEQYF
DNA: TGTGCCAGCAGCTTATTAAGGTGGGAGGGAGGGTGCCCCTACGAGCAGTACTTC

V: TRBV9
D: -
size: -
J: TRBJ1-2
CDR3: CASSVGGGDGYTF
DNA: TGTGCCAGCAGCGTCGGGGGAGGGGATGGCTACACCTTC

V: TRBV7-2
D: TRBD2
size: -
J: TRBJ2-1
CDR3: CASSPSRLAGGREQFF
DNA: TGTGCCAGCAGCCCCAGCCGGCTAGCGGGGGGCAGGGAGCAGTTCTTC

V: TRBV27
D: TRBD2
size: -
J: TRBJ2-1
CDR3: CASTGGGLLLNEQFF
DNA: TGTGCCAGCACGGGGGGGGGACTTCTCCTCAATGAGCAGTTCTTC

V: TRBV6-6
D: TRBD1
size: -
J: TRBJ1-1
CDR3: CASSSRGAQGATEAFF
DNA: TGTGCCAGCAGTTCTAGGGGGGCGCAGGGGGCAACTGAAGCTTTCTTT

V: TRBV2
D: -
size: -
J: TRBJ1-4
CDR3: CASRVKEGNEKLFF
DNA: TGTGCCAGCAGGGTTAAAGAGGGAAATGAAAAACTGTTTTTT

V: TRBV10-1
D: -
size: -
J: TRBJ2-2
CDR3: CASSGTGTLNTGELFF
DNA: TGCGCCAGCAGTGGAACCGGGACACTTAACACCGGGGAGCTGTTTTTT

V: TRBV18
D: -
size: -
J: TRBJ1-1
CDR3: CASSPPGGGANTEAFF
DNA: TGTGCCAGCTCACCACCAGGGGGAGGGGCTAACACTGAAGCTTTCTTT

V: TRBV4-3
D: -
size: -
J: TRBJ1-5
CDR3: CASSQDLGRDQPQHF
DNA: TGCGCCAGCAGCCAAGATCTGGGCAGAGATCAGCCCCAGCATTTT

V: TRBV21-1
D: -
size: -
J: TRBJ1-1
CDR3: CASSPSGQGATEAFF
DNA: TGTGCCAGCAGCCCTTCGGGACAGGGGGCCACTGAAGCTTTCTTT

V: TRBV5-4
D: -
size: -
J: TRBJ2-5
CDR3: CASSGGSAAGTQYF
DNA: TGTGCCAGCAGCGGCGGGTCGGCGGCCGGGACCCAGTACTTC

V: TRBV9
D: -
size: -
J: TRBJ2-2
CDR3: CASSVDSNTGELFF
DNA: TGTGCCAGCAGCGTAGACAGCAACACCGGGGAGCTGTTTTTT

V: TRBV7-9
D: -
size: -
J: TRBJ1-1
CDR3: CASSLDLTEAFF
DNA: TGTGCCAGCAGCTTAGACCTAACTGAAGCTTTCTTT

V: TRBV6-5
D: -
size: -
J: TRBJ2-3
CDR3: CASRVGVATDTQYF
DNA: TGTGCCAGCAGAGTCGGGGTGGCCACAGATACGCAGTATTTT

V: TRBV7-8
D: -
size: -
J: TRBJ1-1
CDR3: CASSLGGDTEAFF
DNA: TGTGCCAGCAGCTTAGGGGGGGACACTGAAGCTTTCTTT

V: TRBV7-2
D: TRBD2
size: -
J: TRBJ2-1
CDR3: CASSLAREMNEQFF
DNA: TGTGCCAGCAGCTTAGCGCGGGAGATGAATGAGCAGTTCTTC

V: TRBV11-3
D: TRBD2
size: -
J: TRBJ2-1
CDR3: CASSLGASGRRVEQFF
DNA: TGTGCCAGCAGCTTAGGGGCTAGCGGGAGAAGAGTTGAGCAGTTCTTC

V: TRBV5-8
D: TRBD1
size: -
J: TRBJ2-1
CDR3: CASSPTSRGLRLNEQFF
DNA: TGTGCCAGCAGCCCAACCAGCAGGGGGCTAAGGTTGAATGAGCAGTTCTTC

V: TRBV5-1
D: -
size: -
J: TRBJ2-1
CDR3: CASSLDRLTYNEQFF
DNA: TGCGCCAGCAGCTTGGACAGGCTAACCTACAATGAGCAGTTCTTC

V: TRBV4-2
D: -
size: -
J: TRBJ2-5
CDR3: CASSQDPAETQYF
DNA: TGTGCCAGCAGCCAAGATCCAGCGGAGACCCAGTACTTC

V: TRBV5-1
D: -
size: -
J: TRBJ2-7
CDR3: CASSSGLYYEQYF
DNA: TGCGCCAGCAGCTCGGGACTCTACTACGAGCAGTACTTC

V: TRBV7-2
D: TRBD2
size: -
J: TRBJ2-2
CDR3: CASSLAAGGTGELFF
DNA: TGTGCCAGCAGCTTAGCAGCGGGAGGTACCGGGGAGCTGTTTTTT

V: TRBV9
D: TRBD1
size: -
J: TRBJ2-7
CDR3: CASSVATWGTGEGEQYF
DNA: TGTGCCAGCAGCGTAGCTACCTGGGGGACAGGGGAGGGCGAGCAGTACTTC

V: TRBV5-5
D: -
size: -
J: TRBJ2-5
CDR3: CASSYIQQGGETQYF
DNA: TGTGCCAGCAGCTACATTCAGCAGGGGGGTGAGACCCAGTACTTC

V: TRBV2
D: TRBD2
size: -
J: TRBJ2-7
CDR3: CASSERRERYEQYF
DNA: TGTGCCAGCAGTGAAAGGCGGGAGCGGTACGAGCAGTACTTC

V: TRBV5-1
D: -
size: -
J: TRBJ2-3
CDR3: CASSNEPGLDTQYF
DNA: TGCGCCAGCAGCAATGAACCCGGGTTAGATACGCAGTATTTT

V: TRBV7-2
D: TRBD1
size: -
J: TRBJ2-2
CDR3: CASSLTSPGQGNTGELFF
DNA: TGTGCCAGCAGCTTAACCTCGCCGGGACAGGGGAACACCGGGGAGCTGTTTTTT

V: TRBV7-2
D: TRBD2
size: -
J: TRBJ2-3
CDR3: CASSLGGGASGLTDTQYF
DNA: TGTGCCAGCAGCTTAGGTGGGGGAGCTAGCGGTCTCACAGATACGCAGTATTTT

V: TRBV3-1/TRBV3-2
D: TRBD2
size: -
J: TRBJ2-4
CDR3: CASSSRASGIAKNIQYF
DNA: TGTGCCAGCAGCTCCCGGGCAAGCGGGATAGCCAAAAACATTCAGTACTTC

V: TRBV9
D: -
size: -
J: TRBJ2-2
CDR3: CASSPLSGGELFF
DNA: TGTGCCAGCAGCCCTCTGAGTGGCGGGGAGCTGTTTTTT

V: TRBV19
D: TRBD2
size: -
J: TRBJ2-2
CDR3: CASSPGLAGGLNTGELFF
DNA: TGTGCCAGTAGTCCGGGACTAGCGGGGGGCCTCAACACCGGGGAGCTGTTTTTT

V: TRBV4-1
D: TRBD1
size: many
J: TRBJ1-1
CDR3: CASSLTGAFF
DNA: TGCGCCAGCAGCCTGACAGGGGCTTTCTTT